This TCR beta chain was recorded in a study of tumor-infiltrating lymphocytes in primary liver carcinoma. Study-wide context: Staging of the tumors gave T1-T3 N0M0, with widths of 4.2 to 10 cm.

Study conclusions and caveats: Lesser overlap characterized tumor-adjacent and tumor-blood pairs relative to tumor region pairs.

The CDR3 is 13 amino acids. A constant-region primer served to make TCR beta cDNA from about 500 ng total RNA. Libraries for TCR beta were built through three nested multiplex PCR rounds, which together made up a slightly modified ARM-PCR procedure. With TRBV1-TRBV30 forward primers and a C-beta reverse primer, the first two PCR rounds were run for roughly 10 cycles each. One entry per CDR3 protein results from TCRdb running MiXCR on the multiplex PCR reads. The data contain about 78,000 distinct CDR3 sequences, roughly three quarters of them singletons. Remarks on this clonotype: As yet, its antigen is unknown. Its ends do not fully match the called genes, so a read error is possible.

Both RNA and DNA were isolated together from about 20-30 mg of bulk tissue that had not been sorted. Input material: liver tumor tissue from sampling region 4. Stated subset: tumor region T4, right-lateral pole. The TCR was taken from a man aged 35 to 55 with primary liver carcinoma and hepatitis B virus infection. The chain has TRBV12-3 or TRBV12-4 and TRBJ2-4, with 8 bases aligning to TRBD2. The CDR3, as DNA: TGTGCCAGCAGTTTAAACGGGGGGGACGTTCAGTACTTT. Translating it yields CASSLNGGDVQYF.